This T cell receptor (beta chain) stems from a study of control samples from healthy donors and cancer patients. TCRdb's table, derived via immunoSEQ multiplex PCR, lists solely in-frame clones and lacks some. The sample contains around 120,000 clones, around nine tenths of which appear only once. The ends lost 2 bases at V and 8 bases at J; junction bases unmatched: 16. The germline V gene encodes CDR1 SGHNT and CDR2 YYREEE (reference sequence). This CDR3 contains 18 residues. Sample: blood. The sequence was collected from a man in his forties in good health. The chain recombines TRBV5-4 with TRBJ2-1; the match to TRBD2 covers 10 bases. CDR3 DNA: TGTGCCAGCAGCTTCTCCCTAGGGGTGAGCGGGGGGGCCGATGAGCAGTTCTTC. The encoded protein is CASSFSLGVSGGADEQFF.